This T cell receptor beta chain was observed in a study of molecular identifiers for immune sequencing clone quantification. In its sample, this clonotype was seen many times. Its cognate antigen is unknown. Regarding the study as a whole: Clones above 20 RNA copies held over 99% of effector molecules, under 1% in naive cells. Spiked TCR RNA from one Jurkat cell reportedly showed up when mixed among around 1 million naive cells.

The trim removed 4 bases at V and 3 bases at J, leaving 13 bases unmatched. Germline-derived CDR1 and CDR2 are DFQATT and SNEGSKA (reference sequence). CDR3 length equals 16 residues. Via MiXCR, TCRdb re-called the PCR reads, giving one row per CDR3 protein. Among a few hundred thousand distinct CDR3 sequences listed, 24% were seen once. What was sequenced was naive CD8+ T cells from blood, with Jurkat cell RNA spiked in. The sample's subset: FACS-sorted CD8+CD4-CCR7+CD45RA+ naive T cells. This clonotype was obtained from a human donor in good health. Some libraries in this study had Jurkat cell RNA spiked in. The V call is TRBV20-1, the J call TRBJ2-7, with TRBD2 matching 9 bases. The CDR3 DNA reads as TGCAGTGCTACCCCCCGAAGGACTAGCGTCTTCTACGAGCAGTACTTC. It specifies CSATPRRTSVFYEQYF.